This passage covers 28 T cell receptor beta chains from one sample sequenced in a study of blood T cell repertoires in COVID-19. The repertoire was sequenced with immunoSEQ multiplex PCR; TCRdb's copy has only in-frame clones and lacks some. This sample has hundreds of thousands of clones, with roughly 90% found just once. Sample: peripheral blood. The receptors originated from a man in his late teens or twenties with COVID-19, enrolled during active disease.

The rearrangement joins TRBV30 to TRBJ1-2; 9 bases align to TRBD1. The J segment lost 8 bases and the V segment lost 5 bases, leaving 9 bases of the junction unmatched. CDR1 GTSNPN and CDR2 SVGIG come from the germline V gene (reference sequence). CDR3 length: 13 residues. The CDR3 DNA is TGTGCCTGGGATTGGACAGGGGAGGAAGGCTACACCTTC. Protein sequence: CAWDWTGEEGYTF. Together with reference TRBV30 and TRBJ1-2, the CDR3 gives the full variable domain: SQTIHQWPATLVQPVGSPLSLECTVEGTSNPNLYWYRQAAGRGLQLLFYSVGIGQISSEVPQNLSASRPQDRQFILSSKKLLLSDSGFYLCAWDWTGEEGYTFGSGTRLTVV.

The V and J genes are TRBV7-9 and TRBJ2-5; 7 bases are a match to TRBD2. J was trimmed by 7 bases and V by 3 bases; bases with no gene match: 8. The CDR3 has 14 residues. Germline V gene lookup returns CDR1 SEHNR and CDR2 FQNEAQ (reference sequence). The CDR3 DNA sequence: TGTGCCAGCAGCTTTGGACTAGGTGATGGGACCCAGTACTTC. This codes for CASSFGLGDGTQYF. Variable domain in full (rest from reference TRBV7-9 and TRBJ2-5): DTGVSQNPRHKITKRGQNVTFRCDPISEHNRLYWYRQTLGQGPEFLTYFQNEAQLEKSRLLSDRFSAERPKGSFSTLEIQRTEQGDSAMYLCASSFGLGDGTQYFGPGTRLLVL.

The CDR3 loop reads CASSVTSGSYNEQFF. The CDR3, as DNA: TGTGCCAGCAGCGTCACTAGCGGGAGTTACAATGAGCAGTTCTTC. This chain joins TRBV7-2 and TRBJ2-1; 11 nucleotides agree with TRBD2. The CDR3 is 15 amino acids. The J segment lost 4 bases and the V segment lost 5 bases, leaving 4 bases of the junction unmatched. Germline V gene data show CDR1 as SGHTA and CDR2 as FQGNSA.

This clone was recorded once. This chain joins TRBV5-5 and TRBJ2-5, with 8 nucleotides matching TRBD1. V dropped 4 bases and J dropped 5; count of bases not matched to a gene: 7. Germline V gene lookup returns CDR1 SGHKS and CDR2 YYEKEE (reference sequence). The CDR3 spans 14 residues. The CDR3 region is CASSPGTGGETQYF. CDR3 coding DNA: TGTGCCAGCAGCCCCGGGACAGGCGGTGAGACCCAGTACTTC.

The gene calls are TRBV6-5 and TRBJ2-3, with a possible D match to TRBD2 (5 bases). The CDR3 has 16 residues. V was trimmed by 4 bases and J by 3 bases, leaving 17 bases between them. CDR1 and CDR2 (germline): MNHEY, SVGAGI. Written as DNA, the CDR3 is TGTGCCAGCAGTTCACTGGGAGTCGAGGGTACAGATACGCAGTATTTT. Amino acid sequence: CASSSLGVEGTDTQYF.

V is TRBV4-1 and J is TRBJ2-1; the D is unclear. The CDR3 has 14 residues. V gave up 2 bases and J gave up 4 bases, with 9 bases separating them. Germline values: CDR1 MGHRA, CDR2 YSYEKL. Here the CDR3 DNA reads TGCGCCAGCAGCCAACCTCCTATATACAATGAGCAGTTCTTC. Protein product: CASSQPPIYNEQFF.

CDR3 DNA: TGTGCCAGCAGCTTCGGTTTTAACACTGAAGCTTTCTTT. Translated, it gives CASSFGFNTEAFF. The V and J genes are TRBV5-5 and TRBJ1-1; D not resolved. With 2 bases removed from V and 2 bases from J, the gap between germline ends came to 7 bases. The germline CDR1 and CDR2 sequences are SGHKS and YYEKEE (reference sequence). This CDR3 contains 13 residues.

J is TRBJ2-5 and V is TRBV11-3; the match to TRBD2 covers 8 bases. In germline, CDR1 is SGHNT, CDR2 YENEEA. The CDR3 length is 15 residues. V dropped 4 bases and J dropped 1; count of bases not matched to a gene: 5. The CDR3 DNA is TGTGCCAGCAGCTCCGAACTAGCGGTCCAAGAGACCCAGTACTTC. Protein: CASSSELAVQETQYF.

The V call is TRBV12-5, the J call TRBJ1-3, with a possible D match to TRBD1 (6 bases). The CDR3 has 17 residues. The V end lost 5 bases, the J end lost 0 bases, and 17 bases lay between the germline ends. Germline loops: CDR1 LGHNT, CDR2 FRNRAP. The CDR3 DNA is TGTGCTAGTGGTCCACCTTCGGGACACTTCTCTGGAAACACCATATATTTT. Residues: CASGPPSGHFSGNTIYF.

The chain's CDR3 is CASSPRTGLAWKDGAFF. The CDR3, as DNA: TGTGCCAGCAGCCCTAGAACAGGGTTGGCCTGGAAAGATGGAGCTTTCTTT. The chain carries TRBV7-8 and TRBJ1-1; D perhaps matches TRBD1 (6 bases). This CDR3 is built from 17 residues. CDR1 SGHVS and CDR2 FQNEAQ come from the germline V gene. Deletions cut 5 bases from V and 10 bases from J, with 29 bases between.

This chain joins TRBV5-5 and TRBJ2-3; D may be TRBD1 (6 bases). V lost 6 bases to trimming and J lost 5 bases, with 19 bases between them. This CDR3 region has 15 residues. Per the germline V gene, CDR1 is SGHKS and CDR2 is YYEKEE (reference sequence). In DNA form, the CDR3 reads TGTGCCAGCACTGAGGGGGTGCCCTTCCTAGATACGCAGTATTTT. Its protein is CASTEGVPFLDTQYF.

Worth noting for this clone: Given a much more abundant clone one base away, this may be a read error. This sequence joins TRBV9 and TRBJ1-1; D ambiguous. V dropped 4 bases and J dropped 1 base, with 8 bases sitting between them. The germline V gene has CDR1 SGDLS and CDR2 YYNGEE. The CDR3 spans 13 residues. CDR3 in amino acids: CASSSRQNTEAFF. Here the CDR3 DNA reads TGTGCCAGCAGCTCCCGACAGAACACTGAAGCTTTCTTT.

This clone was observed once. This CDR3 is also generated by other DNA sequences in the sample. The CDR3 loop is CASSLQGSYNEQFF. In DNA, the CDR3 is TGTGCCAGCAGTCTCCAGGGGTCCTACAATGAGCAGTTCTTC. The V and J genes are TRBV7-3 and TRBJ2-1; D perhaps matches TRBD1 (6 bases). Germline V gene data show CDR1 as SGHTA and CDR2 as FQGTGA. The CDR3 extends over 14 amino acids. V lost 6 bases and J 1 base, leaving 10 bases between the germline ends.

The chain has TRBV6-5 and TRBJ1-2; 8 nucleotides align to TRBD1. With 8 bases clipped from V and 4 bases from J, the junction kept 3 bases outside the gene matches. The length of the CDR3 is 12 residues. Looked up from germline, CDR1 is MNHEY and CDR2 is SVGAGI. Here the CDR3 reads CASRDRPYGYTF. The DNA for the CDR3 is TGTGCCAGCCGGGACAGGCCCTATGGCTACACCTTC.

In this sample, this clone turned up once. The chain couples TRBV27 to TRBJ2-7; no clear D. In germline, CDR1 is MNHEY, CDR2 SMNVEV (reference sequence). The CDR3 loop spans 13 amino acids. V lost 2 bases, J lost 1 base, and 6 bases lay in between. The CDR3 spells CASSLGLSYEQYF. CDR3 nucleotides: TGTGCCAGCAGTTTAGGGCTGTCCTACGAGCAGTACTTC.

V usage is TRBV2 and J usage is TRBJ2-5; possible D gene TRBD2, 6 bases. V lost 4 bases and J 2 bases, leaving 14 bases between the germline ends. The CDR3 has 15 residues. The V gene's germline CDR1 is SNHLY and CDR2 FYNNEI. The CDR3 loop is CASSGGSSGQETQYF. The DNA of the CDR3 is TGTGCCAGCAGTGGGGGGAGTAGCGGTCAAGAGACCCAGTACTTC. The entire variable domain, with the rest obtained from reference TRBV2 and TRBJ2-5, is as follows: EPEVTQTPSHQVTQMGQEVILRCVPISNHLYFYWYRQILGQKVEFLVSFYNNEISEKSEIFDDQFSVERPDGSNFTLKIRSTKLEDSAMYFCASSGGSSGQETQYFGPGTRLLVL.

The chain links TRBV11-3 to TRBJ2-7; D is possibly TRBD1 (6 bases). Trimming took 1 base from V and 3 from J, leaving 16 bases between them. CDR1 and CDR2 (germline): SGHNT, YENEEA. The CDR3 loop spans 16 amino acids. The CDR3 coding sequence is TGTGCCAGCAGCTTAGCAGACAGGTATTTGAGCTACGAGCAGTACTTC. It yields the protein CASSLADRYLSYEQYF.

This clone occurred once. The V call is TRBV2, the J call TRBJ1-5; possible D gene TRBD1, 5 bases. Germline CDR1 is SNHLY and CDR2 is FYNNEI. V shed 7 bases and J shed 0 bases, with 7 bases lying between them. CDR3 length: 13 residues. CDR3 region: CASKGYSNQPQHF. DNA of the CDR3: TGTGCCAGCAAGGGGTATAGCAATCAGCCCCAGCATTTT.

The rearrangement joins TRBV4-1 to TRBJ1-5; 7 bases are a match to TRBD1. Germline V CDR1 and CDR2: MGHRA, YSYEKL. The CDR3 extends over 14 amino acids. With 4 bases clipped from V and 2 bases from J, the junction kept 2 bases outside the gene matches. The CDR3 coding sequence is TGCGCCAGCAGCCCCACAGGGGGCAATCAGCCCCAGCATTTT. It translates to CASSPTGGNQPQHF.

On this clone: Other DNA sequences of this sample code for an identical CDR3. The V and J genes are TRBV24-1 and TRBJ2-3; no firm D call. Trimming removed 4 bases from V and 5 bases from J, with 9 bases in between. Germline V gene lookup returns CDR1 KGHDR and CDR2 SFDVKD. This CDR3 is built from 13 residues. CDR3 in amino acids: CATSDSGGDTQYF. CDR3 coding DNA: TGTGCCACCAGTGACAGTGGCGGAGATACGCAGTATTTT.

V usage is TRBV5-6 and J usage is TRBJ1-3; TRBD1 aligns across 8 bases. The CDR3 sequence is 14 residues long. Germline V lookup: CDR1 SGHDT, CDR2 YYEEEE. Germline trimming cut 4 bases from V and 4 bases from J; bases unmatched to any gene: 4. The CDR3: CASSTTGAGNTIYF. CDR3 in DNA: TGTGCCAGCAGCACGACAGGGGCCGGAAACACCATATATTTT. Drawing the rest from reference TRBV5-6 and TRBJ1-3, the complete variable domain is DAGVTQSPTHLIKTRGQQVTLRCSPKSGHDTVSWYQQALGQGPQFIFQYYEEEERQRGNFPDRFSGHQFPNYSSELNVNALLLGDSALYLCASSTTGAGNTIYFGEGSWLTVV.

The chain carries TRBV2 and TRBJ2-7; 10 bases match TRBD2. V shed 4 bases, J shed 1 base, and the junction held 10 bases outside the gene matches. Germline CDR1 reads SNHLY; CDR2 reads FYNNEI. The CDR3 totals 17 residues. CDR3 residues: CASSATSGLDLSYEQYF. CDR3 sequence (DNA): TGTGCCAGCAGTGCGACTAGCGGGTTGGATCTTTCCTACGAGCAGTACTTC.

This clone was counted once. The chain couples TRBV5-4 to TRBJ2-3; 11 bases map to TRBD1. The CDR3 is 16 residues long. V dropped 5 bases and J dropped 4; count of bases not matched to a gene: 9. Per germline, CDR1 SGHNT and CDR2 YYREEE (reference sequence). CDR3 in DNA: TGTGCCAGCAGTTCTGGACAGGGGGCTTGGTCAGATACGCAGTATTTT. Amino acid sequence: CASSSGQGAWSDTQYF. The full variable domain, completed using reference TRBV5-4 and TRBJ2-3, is ETGVTQSPTHLIKTRGQQVTLRCSSQSGHNTVSWYQQALGQGPQFIFQYYREEENGRGNFPPRFSGLQFPNYSSELNVNALELDDSALYLCASSSGQGAWSDTQYFGPGTRLTVL.

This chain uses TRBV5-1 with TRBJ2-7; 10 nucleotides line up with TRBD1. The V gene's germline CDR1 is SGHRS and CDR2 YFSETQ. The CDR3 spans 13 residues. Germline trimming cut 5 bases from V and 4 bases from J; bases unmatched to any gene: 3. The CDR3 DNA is TGCGCCAGCAGTTGGGGACAGGGGTACGAGCAGTACTTC. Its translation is CASSWGQGYEQYF. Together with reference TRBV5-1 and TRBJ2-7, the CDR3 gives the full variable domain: KAGVTQTPRYLIKTRGQQVTLSCSPISGHRSVSWYQQTPGQGLQFLFEYFSETQRNKGNFPGRFSGRQFSNSRSEMNVSTLELGDSALYLCASSWGQGYEQYFGPGTRLTVT.

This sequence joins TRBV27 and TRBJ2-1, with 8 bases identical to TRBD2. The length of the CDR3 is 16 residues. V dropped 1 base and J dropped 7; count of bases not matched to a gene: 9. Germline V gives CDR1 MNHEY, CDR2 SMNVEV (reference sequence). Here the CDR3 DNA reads TGTGCCAGCAGTTTATATATCCCGGGAGGGGGGAATGAGCAGTTCTTC. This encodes CASSLYIPGGGNEQFF.

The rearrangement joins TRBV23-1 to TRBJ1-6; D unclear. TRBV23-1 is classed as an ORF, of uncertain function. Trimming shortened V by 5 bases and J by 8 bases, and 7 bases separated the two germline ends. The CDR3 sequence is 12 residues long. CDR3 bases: TGCGCCAGCAGTTTTCGGGATTCACCCCTCCACTTT. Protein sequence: CASSFRDSPLHF.

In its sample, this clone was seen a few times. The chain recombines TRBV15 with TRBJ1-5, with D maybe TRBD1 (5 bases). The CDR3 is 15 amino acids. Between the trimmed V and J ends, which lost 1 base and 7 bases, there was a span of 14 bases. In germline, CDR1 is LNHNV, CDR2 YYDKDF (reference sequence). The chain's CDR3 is CATSRVQVQVQPQHF. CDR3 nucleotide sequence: TGTGCCACCAGCAGAGTACAGGTCCAGGTGCAGCCCCAGCATTTT.

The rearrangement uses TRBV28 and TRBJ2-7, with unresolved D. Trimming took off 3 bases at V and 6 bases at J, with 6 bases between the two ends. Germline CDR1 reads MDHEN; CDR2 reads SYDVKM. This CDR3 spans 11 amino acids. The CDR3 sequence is CASSFVREQYF. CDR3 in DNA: TGTGCCAGCAGTTTCGTCCGCGAGCAGTACTTC.